One T cell receptor beta chain is described in this entry. What it binds is not known. These data belong to a study of T cell responses to AZD1222 COVID-19 vaccine. The CDR3 spans 16 residues. Germline-derived CDR1 and CDR2 are SGHVS and FQNEAQ. V shed 1 base, J shed 0 bases, and the junction held 4 bases outside the gene matches. Points from the study as a whole: The sample set comprised mostly white British donors with more females, and clonal diversity was possibly underestimated.

Data came from immunoSEQ multiplex PCR; TCRdb stores just in-frame clones and leaves some out. The sample shows fewer than 150,000 clones, over 80% of them seen only once. The specimen comprised peripheral blood, sampled 28 days after the second AZD1222 dose. This chain links TRBV7-8 with TRBJ1-2, with 8 bases matching TRBD1. The sequence was collected from an adult who received the AZD1222 COVID-19 vaccine. The CDR3 is CASSLERQGTNYGYTF. In DNA form, the CDR3 reads TGTGCCAGCAGCTTAGAGAGACAGGGGACTAACTATGGCTACACCTTC. Looking up the rest from reference TRBV7-8 and TRBJ1-2 gives the full variable domain: GAGVSQSPRYKVAKRGQDVALRCDPISGHVSLFWYQQALGQGPEFLTYFQNEAQLDKSGLPSDRFFAERPEGSVSTLKIQRTQQEDSAVYLCASSLERQGTNYGYTFGSGTRLTVV.